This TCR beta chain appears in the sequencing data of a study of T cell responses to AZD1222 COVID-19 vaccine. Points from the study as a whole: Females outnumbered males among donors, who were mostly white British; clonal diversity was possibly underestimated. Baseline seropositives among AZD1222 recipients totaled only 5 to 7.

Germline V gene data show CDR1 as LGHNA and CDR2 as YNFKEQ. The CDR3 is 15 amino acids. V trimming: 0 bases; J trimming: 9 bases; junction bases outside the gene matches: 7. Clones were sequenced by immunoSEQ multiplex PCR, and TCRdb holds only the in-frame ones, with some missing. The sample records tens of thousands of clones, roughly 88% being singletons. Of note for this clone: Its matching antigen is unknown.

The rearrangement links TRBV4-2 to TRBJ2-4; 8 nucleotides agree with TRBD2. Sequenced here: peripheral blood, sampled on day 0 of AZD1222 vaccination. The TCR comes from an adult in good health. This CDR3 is CASSQDSGAAAIQYF. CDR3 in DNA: TGTGCCAGCAGCCAAGATAGCGGGGCGGCAGCCATTCAGTACTTC.